This is a list of T cell receptor beta chains from one sample in a study of T cell changes during pregnancy in multiple sclerosis. Profiled with immunoSEQ multiplex PCR; TCRdb holds only in-frame clones, not every one. In the table there are fewer than 90,000 clones, nearly 95% of which are singletons. The material was peripheral blood, obtained after pregnancy. These TCRs come from a female donor in good health, enrolled as a control in a pregnancy study. The CDR3 runs from the conserved cysteine through the conserved F or W. The D gene is left open where the match is weak. The size of a clone is reported for some rows only, either as once, few or many, or as a class for expanded clones.

cdr3_aa cdr3_nt j_call clone_size v_call d_call
CASSNGPGLAGADTQYF TGTGCCAGCAGTAACGGACCGGGACTAGCGGGAGCAGATACGCAGTATTTT TRBJ2-3 - TRBV27 TRBD2
CASSPGLAGTYEQYF TGTGCCAGCAGTCCCGGACTAGCGGGAACCTACGAGCAGTACTTC TRBJ2-7 - TRBV14 TRBD2
CASSPQGGGLNEKLFF TGTGCCAGCAGCCCGCAGGGAGGAGGTCTTAATGAAAAACTGTTTTTT TRBJ1-4 - TRBV4-2 -
CASSLRRTGTSGTDTQYF TGTGCCAGCAGTTTAAGAAGGACCGGGACTAGCGGCACAGATACGCAGTATTTT TRBJ2-3 - TRBV27 TRBD2
CASSFSGIGTGELFF TGTGCCAGCAGTTTCAGCGGGATCGGAACCGGGGAGCTGTTTTTT TRBJ2-2 - TRBV27 TRBD2
CASSYMYGGGGSFGADTQYF TGTGCCAGCAGTTACATGTACGGGGGCGGGGGGTCCTTCGGGGCAGATACGCAGTATTTT TRBJ2-3 - TRBV28 TRBD2
CASSVAAGGTKNIQYF TGTGCCAGCAGCGTAGCGGCAGGGGGCACCAAAAACATTCAGTACTTC TRBJ2-4 once TRBV9 TRBD1
CASSLGSGDYGYTF TGTGCCAGCAGTTTAGGTTCAGGGGACTATGGCTACACCTTC TRBJ1-2 - TRBV28 -
CASKRDRGQGALNTEAFF TGTGCCAGCAAAAGGGATCGCGGACAGGGGGCCCTGAACACTGAAGCTTTCTTT TRBJ1-1 once TRBV7-9 TRBD1
CASSTRGDRGNTEAFF TGTGCCAGCAGCACCAGGGGGGACAGGGGGAACACTGAAGCTTTCTTT TRBJ1-1 - TRBV27 TRBD1
CASSLLGGLNEKLFF TGTGCCAGCAGCTTATTGGGGGGGCTTAATGAAAAACTGTTTTTT TRBJ1-4 - TRBV7-2 -
CASRGRTGSTQYF TGTGCCAGCAGGGGGAGGACAGGGTCGACCCAGTACTTC TRBJ2-5 once TRBV28 TRBD1
CASSLEPSGTGVVNEQFF TGCGCCAGCAGCTTGGAGCCTTCGGGGACAGGGGTCGTAAATGAGCAGTTCTTC TRBJ2-1 - TRBV5-1 TRBD1
CASSWGLADYNEQFF TGTGCCAGCAGCTGGGGACTAGCTGACTACAATGAGCAGTTCTTC TRBJ2-1 - TRBV7-9 TRBD2
CASSHRGQETQYF TGTGCCAGCAGTCACAGGGGGCAAGAGACCCAGTACTTC TRBJ2-5 - TRBV27 TRBD1
CASNSGGAGDTEAFF TGTGCCAGCAATTCGGGGGGGGCGGGGGACACTGAAGCTTTCTTT TRBJ1-1 - TRBV28 -
CASSPHKYPGELFF TGTGCCAGTAGTCCACACAAATACCCCGGGGAGCTGTTTTTT TRBJ2-2 - TRBV19 -
CASSALGQGGSYEQYF TGTGCCAGCAGCGCACTTGGACAGGGGGGCTCCTACGAGCAGTACTTC TRBJ2-7 once TRBV28 TRBD1
CATAPGAENGNTIYF TGTGCCACCGCCCCAGGGGCGGAAAACGGAAACACCATATATTTT TRBJ1-3 - TRBV2 -
CAGSSGRAYEQFF TGTGCCGGATCTAGCGGGAGGGCCTATGAGCAGTTCTTC TRBJ2-1 - TRBV28 TRBD2
CASSFPGESSYEQYF TGTGCCAGCAGTTTCCCCGGGGAGTCCTCCTACGAGCAGTACTTC TRBJ2-7 - TRBV28 -
CASSGQVYSYEQYF TGTGCCAGCAGTGGACAGGTATACTCCTACGAGCAGTACTTC TRBJ2-7 - TRBV2 -
CASSLGGGQYF TGTGCCAGCAGCTTAGGGGGGGGGCAGTACTTC TRBJ2-7 - TRBV7-9 TRBD2
CASDRDVLGEKLFF TGTGCCAGCGACAGGGACGTTTTAGGGGAAAAACTGTTTTTT TRBJ1-4 once TRBV2 TRBD1
CASSILTGAEAFF TGTGCCAGCAGTATTCTGACAGGGGCTGAAGCTTTCTTT TRBJ1-1 - TRBV28 TRBD1
CASSQEGGDAQFF TGCGCCAGCAGCCAAGAAGGAGGAGATGCCCAGTTCTTC TRBJ2-1 - TRBV4-1 -
CASSEGGPEQYF TGTGCCAGCAGCGAGGGAGGACCCGAGCAGTACTTC TRBJ2-7 - TRBV5-6 -
CASSQGSGSSYEQYF TGTGCCAGCAGCCAAGGGTCGGGAAGCTCCTACGAGCAGTACTTC TRBJ2-7 - TRBV6-1 -
CASSLAGGPGTQYF TGCGCCAGCTCTTTAGCGGGAGGGCCGGGTACGCAGTATTTT TRBJ2-3 - TRBV4-1 TRBD2
CASSRKQEEQYF TGTGCCAGCAGCCGAAAACAAGAAGAGCAGTACTTC TRBJ2-7 - TRBV21-1 -
CASTFGGGTEAFF TGTGCCAGTACGTTTGGGGGAGGCACTGAAGCTTTCTTT TRBJ1-1 few TRBV19 -
CASRTAKTSGNTIYF TGTGCCAGTAGAACCGCGAAGACATCTGGAAACACCATATATTTT TRBJ1-3 - TRBV19 -
CASRWDRETGELFF TGTGCCAGCAGATGGGACAGGGAAACCGGGGAGCTGTTTTTT TRBJ2-2 - TRBV11-2 TRBD1
CASSNLSRTAQETQYF TGTGCCAGCAGCAACCTGAGCCGTACAGCCCAAGAGACCCAGTACTTC TRBJ2-5 - TRBV21-1 -
CASALGAGSYEQYF TGTGCTAGTGCCCTGGGGGCCGGCTCCTACGAGCAGTACTTC TRBJ2-7 - TRBV12-5 -
CAWTGLAGGFSSYNEQFF TGTGCCTGGACTGGACTAGCGGGAGGATTTAGCTCCTACAATGAGCAGTTCTTC TRBJ2-1 - TRBV30 TRBD2
CASRDGQGDYNEQFF TGTGCCAGCAGGGACGGGCAGGGGGACTACAATGAGCAGTTCTTC TRBJ2-1 - TRBV27 TRBD1
CASSLGAPGANVLTF TGTGCCAGCAGCTTGGGCGCCCCTGGGGCCAACGTCCTGACTTTC TRBJ2-6 - TRBV5-4 -
CASSFWGLAGAAYNEQFF TGTGCCAGCAGCTTCTGGGGACTAGCGGGAGCGGCCTACAATGAGCAGTTCTTC TRBJ2-1 - TRBV13 TRBD2
CASSYSSGGGYTF TGTGCCAGCAGTTACTCGAGCGGCGGGGGCTACACCTTC TRBJ1-2 - TRBV6-5 -
CAISDRGGWNRSYEQYF TGTGCCATCAGTGATCGGGGGGGTTGGAATCGGTCCTACGAGCAGTACTTC TRBJ2-7 - TRBV10-3 TRBD2
CASGLAGDNEQFF TGTGCCAGCGGACTAGCGGGAGATAATGAGCAGTTCTTC TRBJ2-1 - TRBV28 TRBD2
CASSIGGNEQYF TGTGCCAGTAGTATAGGAGGGAACGAGCAGTACTTC TRBJ2-7 - TRBV19 -